This TCR beta chain came from a study of blood T cells in healthy people across ages. Study context: In model experiments, template switching was able to capture about one barcoded beta molecule for every two T cells that were present.

V was shortened by 3 bases and J by 3 bases, with 20 bases between the two germline ends. CDR1 and CDR2 (germline): MDHEN, SYDVKM. The CDR3 extends over 17 amino acids. The authors ran a second PCR of 7 to 11 cycles using a sample-barcoded 5' primer and a J-beta primer mix. TCRdb called the 5' RACE reads again in MiXCR, with one record for every CDR3 protein. This table holds some 1,500,000 distinct CDR3 sequences, about 42% found once. This sequence joins TRBV28 and TRBJ1-2; a possible D gene is TRBD1 (6 bases). The TCR comes from a woman aged 18-29 years in good health. Sequenced input: blood. CDR3 region: CASSFGQSPQTYYGYTF. The CDR3 bases are TGTGCCAGCAGTTTCGGACAGTCCCCTCAAACTTACTATGGCTACACCTTC.